This entry is about one TCR beta chain. This sample stems from a study of blood T cell repertoires in COVID-19. The ends were cut back, 0 bases at V and 11 bases at J, with 10 bases in the middle. Germline V gene lookup returns CDR1 GTSNPN and CDR2 SVGIG (reference sequence). This CDR3 region has 11 residues. Here immunoSEQ multiplex PCR was the method, and the copy in TCRdb shows in-frame clones only, minus some. The table lists approximately 200,000 clones, about nine tenths of them singletons, with under 2.5% in the top ten. This chain uses TRBV30 with TRBJ1-1; unclear D gene. This sequence originates from a man between 65 and 85 years old with active or convalescent COVID-19. Input material: peripheral blood. The CDR3 is CAWSVLQLAFF. Written as DNA, the CDR3 is TGTGCCTGGAGTGTTTTACAGTTGGCTTTCTTT.